This T cell receptor (beta chain) was obtained from a study of shared clonotypes between healthy human individuals. CD45RO-negative CD8 cells positively selected for CCR7 made up the naive population, which excluded terminally differentiated effector memory CD45RA+ cells. At deep level, the assay was performed. TCRdb's copy holds only in-frame clones and misses some; the assay was immunoSEQ multiplex PCR. The repertoire holds approximately 1.9 million clones, with 93% as singletons. Findings of the study overall: Relative to clonotypes present in all four donors, those not shared had lower generation probabilities.

CDR3 length: 15 amino acids. J gave up 2 bases and V 3 bases, and 6 bases lay outside the gene matches. Germline V lookup: CDR1 SGDLS, CDR2 YYNGEE. Comment on this clone: Its antigen is undetermined.

Sequenced: naive CD8+ T cells from PBMCs. The clonotype was recovered from a man between 18 and 35 years old in good health. Some clones in this sample may be carry-over from other donors' samples. V gene TRBV9 combines with J gene TRBJ1-1, with 8 bases lining up with TRBD1. The CDR3 protein is CASSAPTGVNTEAFF. Written as DNA, the CDR3 is TGTGCCAGCAGCGCGCCGACAGGGGTAAACACTGAAGCTTTCTTT.